Presented here are 14 T cell receptor beta chains from one specimen sequenced in a study of T-cell reconstitution after alpha-beta-depleted transplantation in children. TCRbeta library construction was performed incorporating unique molecular identifiers. TCRdb itself ran the PCR reads through MiXCR, one entry per CDR3 protein. The table has around 600,000 distinct CDR3 sequences, roughly 17% seen once. Sequenced here: PBMCs from the stem cell graft donor, sampled from the stem cell graft. Source of these receptors: a human donor who donated a stem cell graft to a child with acute myeloid leukemia.

This clonotype was seen only a few times. This chain links TRBV12-3 or TRBV12-4 with TRBJ1-2; D gene ambiguous. CDR3 length equals 13 residues. The V gene lost 4 bases and the J gene lost 0 bases, with 6 bases spanning the gap. CDR3 sequence: CASSYSSNYGYTF. DNA for the CDR3: TGTGCCAGCAGTTACAGTTCTAACTATGGCTACACCTTC.

This clonotype was seen only a few times. The chain joins TRBV7-8 to TRBJ2-2; perhaps TRBD1 as D (5 bases). V lost 2 bases and J lost 4, with 11 bases in between. The CDR3 loop spans 15 amino acids. The germline gives CDR1 SGHVS, CDR2 FQNEAQ. The CDR3 DNA is TGTGCCAGCAGCTTAACTCGACAGCCCACCGGGGAGCTGTTTTTT. It encodes CASSLTRQPTGELFF.

At least ten counts were recorded for this clonotype. The chain carries TRBV12-3 or TRBV12-4 and TRBJ2-1; no reliable D call. The V end lost 3 bases, the J end lost 5 bases, and 14 bases lay between the germline ends. CDR3 length equals 15 residues. As DNA, the CDR3 is TGTGCCAGCAGTTTCAATAGACAAATAAACAATGAGCAGTTCTTC. Translation: CASSFNRQINNEQFF.

This clonotype was detected a few times. This sequence joins TRBV27 and TRBJ1-4; D ambiguous. CDR1 MNHEY and CDR2 SMNVEV come from the germline V gene (reference sequence). This CDR3 has 16 residues. Trimming shortened V by 5 bases and J by 2 bases, and 15 bases separated the two germline ends. Written as DNA, the CDR3 is TGTGCCAGCAGTCTAGCCCCCGGCCACACTAATGAAAAACTGTTTTTT. Its translation: CASSLAPGHTNEKLFF.

This clonotype was counted ten times or more. The rearrangement links TRBV15 to TRBJ2-1; 7 bases map to TRBD2. The CDR3 totals 14 residues. Germline V gene lookup returns CDR1 LNHNV and CDR2 YYDKDF (reference sequence). V was clipped by 0 bases and J by 9 bases; unmatched bases: 5. The CDR3 sequence: CATSRDGRDGEQFF. In DNA, the CDR3 is TGTGCCACCAGCAGAGATGGGAGGGATGGTGAGCAGTTCTTC.

The chain links TRBV6-5 to TRBJ1-1; D might be TRBD1 (5 bases). CDR3 length: 15 residues. V was trimmed by 0 bases and J by 2 bases, leaving 10 bases between them. Per germline, CDR1 MNHEY and CDR2 SVGAGI. Here the CDR3 DNA reads TGTGCCAGCAGTTACTCCGACGGGGGAAACACTGAAGCTTTCTTT. Its translation: CASSYSDGGNTEAFF.

This chain uses TRBV25-1 with TRBJ2-5; D tentatively fits TRBD1 or TRBD2 (5 bases each). Germline CDR1 is MGHDK and CDR2 is SYGVNS. The CDR3 contains 15 residues. Trimming left V 0 bases short and J 4 bases short, with 12 bases between. The CDR3 region is CASSEYITGTETQYF. CDR3 nucleotides: TGTGCCAGCAGTGAATATATCACGGGGACAGAGACCCAGTACTTC.

This clonotype was observed many times. This sequence joins TRBV7-6 and TRBJ2-5; 15 bases line up with TRBD2. Germline-derived CDR1 and CDR2 are SGHVS and FNYEAQ. J gave up 4 bases and V 5 bases, and 8 bases lay outside the gene matches. The CDR3 covers 17 residues. The DNA for the CDR3 is TGTGCCAGCAGCCGGACCGGACTAGCGGGGGGGGGAGAGACCCAGTACTTC. Translating it yields CASSRTGLAGGGETQYF. Supplemented by reference TRBV7-6 and TRBJ2-5, the full variable domain reads GAGVSQSPRYKVTKRGQDVALRCDPISGHVSLYWYRQALGQGPEFLTYFNYEAQQDKSGLPNDRFSAERPEGSISTLTIQRTEQRDSAMYRCASSRTGLAGGGETQYFGPGTRLLVL.

The CDR3 here is CASSGQGIEKLFF. The DNA for the CDR3 is TGTGCCAGCAGCGGACAGGGGATTGAAAAACTGTTTTTT. The rearrangement uses TRBV7-9 and TRBJ1-4, with 9 bases aligning to TRBD1. Germline V CDR1 and CDR2: SEHNR, FQNEAQ (reference sequence). The CDR3 contains 13 residues. V was clipped by 5 bases and J by 7 bases; unmatched bases: 2.

This clonotype was counted between two and nine times. CDR3 coding DNA: TGTGCCAGCAGCTTAGCGGGCCCTAGTGCAGATACGCAGTATTTT. Translation gives CASSLAGPSADTQYF. The V gene is TRBV7-2, the J gene TRBJ2-3; D gene ambiguous. The V end lost 0 bases, the J end lost 4 bases, and 11 bases lay between the germline ends. Germline assignment: CDR1 SGHTA and CDR2 FQGNSA. CDR3 length equals 15 residues.

The sample holds a few counts of this clonotype. This chain links TRBV24-1 with TRBJ2-3; D is possibly TRBD1 or TRBD2 (5 bases each). Germline V lookup: CDR1 KGHDR, CDR2 SFDVKD. This CDR3 has 14 residues. V was cut by 4 bases and J by 7 bases, with 14 bases left in between. DNA for the CDR3: TGTGCCACCAGTGAGTCCGGGACCGTCTATACGCAGTATTTT. Translating it yields CATSESGTVYTQYF.

The chain uses TRBV14 and TRBJ2-5; D is perhaps TRBD1 (6 bases). This CDR3 comprises 16 residues. Per the germline V gene, CDR1 is SGHDN and CDR2 is FVKESK. Trimming left V 1 base short and J 0 bases short, with 12 bases between. The CDR3 sequence: CASSQAVGQYQETQYF. CDR3 DNA: TGTGCCAGCAGCCAAGCAGTCGGACAGTACCAAGAGACCCAGTACTTC.

This clonotype has a handful of counts. The J gene is TRBJ2-7, the V gene TRBV6-2 or TRBV6-3; the match to TRBD1 covers 7 bases. This CDR3 contains 14 residues. V gave up 2 bases and J gave up 6 bases; unmatched junction bases: 7. The germline gives CDR1 MNHEY, CDR2 SVGEGT. The CDR3 coding sequence is TGTGCCAGCAGTTACACTCCTACAGGGGCCGAGCAGTACGTC. Its translation is CASSYTPTGAEQYV.

This clonotype showed up many times. The chain employs TRBV6-1 and TRBJ1-2; D not certain. Germline values: CDR1 MNHNS, CDR2 SASEGT. CDR3 size: 16 residues. Trimming cost V 0 bases and J 0 bases, with 11 bases left between them. The CDR3 DNA reads TGTGCCAGCAGTGAAGCCGTACGGCAAACTAACTATGGCTACACCTTC. Its protein is CASSEAVRQTNYGYTF.